The clone carrying this TCR beta chain was observed a few times. Its specificity is unknown. The data were produced by immunoSEQ multiplex PCR, yet TCRdb's version contains in-frame clones alone and is incomplete. The sample shows tens of thousands of clones, about nine tenths of them seen only once. The entry originates in a study of PD-1 blockade in classical Hodgkin lymphoma. CDR3 length equals 14 residues. V lost 3 bases to trimming and J lost 4 bases; unmatched junction nucleotides: 5. Germline V gene data show CDR1 as SGHVS and CDR2 as FQNEAQ. Relapses following autologous stem cell transplantation were seen in all patients, with brentuximab vedotin exposure varying. Overall study results and limits: TCR diversity at baseline was reported to be reduced in newly diagnosed patients relative to healthy donors. Lower baseline TCR diversity marked trial partial responders and progressors. Repertoire difference causes, possibly disease activity or prior therapy, remain undefined.

This rearrangement joins TRBV7-8 to TRBJ2-7, with 8 nucleotides matching TRBD1. Sequencing used peripheral blood mononuclear cells (PBMCs), obtained at baseline. The sequence derives from a human donor with classical Hodgkin lymphoma. The CDR3: CASSFRDRKYEQYF. The CDR3 region has the DNA TGTGCCAGCAGCTTCCGGGACAGGAAATACGAGCAGTACTTC.